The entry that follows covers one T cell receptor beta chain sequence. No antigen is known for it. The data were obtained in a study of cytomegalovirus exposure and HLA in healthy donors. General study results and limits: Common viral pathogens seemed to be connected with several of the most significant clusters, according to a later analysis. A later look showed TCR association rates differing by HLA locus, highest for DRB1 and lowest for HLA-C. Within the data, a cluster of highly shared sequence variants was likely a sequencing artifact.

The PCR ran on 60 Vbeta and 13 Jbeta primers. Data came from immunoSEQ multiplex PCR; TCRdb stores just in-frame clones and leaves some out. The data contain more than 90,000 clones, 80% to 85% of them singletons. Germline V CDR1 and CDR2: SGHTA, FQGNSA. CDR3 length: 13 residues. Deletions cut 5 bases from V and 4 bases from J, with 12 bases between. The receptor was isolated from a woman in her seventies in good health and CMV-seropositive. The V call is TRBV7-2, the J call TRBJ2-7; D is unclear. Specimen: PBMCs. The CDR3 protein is CASSLLGAYEQYF. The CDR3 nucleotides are TGTGCCAGCAGCCTACTCGGAGCGTACGAGCAGTACTTC.